Shown below are 31 T cell receptor beta chains from a single sample sequenced in a study of blood T cell repertoires in COVID-19. Using immunoSEQ multiplex PCR, the repertoire was profiled, and TCRdb retains in-frame clones only, with some absent. The profile shows some 150,000 clones, more than 75% of them singletons. The sample comprised PBMCs or T cells enriched from blood (not recorded which). The receptors originated from a human donor with acute COVID-19. The donor label of this sample is uncertain.

The chain combines TRBV30 with TRBJ1-4, with a possible D match to TRBD1 (5 bases). The CDR3 is 15 amino acids. V was clipped by 0 bases and J by 5 bases, with 13 bases between them. Germline values: CDR1 GTSNPN, CDR2 SVGIG (reference sequence). In nucleotides, the CDR3 is TGTGCCTGGAGTGTACAGTCAGGGTTAAATGAAAAACTGTTTTTT. This encodes CAWSVQSGLNEKLFF.

The chain carries TRBV7-8 and TRBJ2-3; no clear D. Deletions cut 5 bases from V and 7 bases from J, with 13 bases between. This CDR3 region has 13 residues. Germline CDR1 is SGHVS and CDR2 is FQNEAQ. The CDR3 region has the DNA TGTGCCAGCAGCCCCGCCGGCGGTTATACGCAGTATTTT. Translating it yields CASSPAGGYTQYF.

This chain links TRBV19 with TRBJ2-7; 8 nucleotides match TRBD1. This CDR3 has 15 amino acids. With V trimmed by 5 bases and J by 5 bases, 11 bases remained unmatched. The germline CDR1 and CDR2 sequences are LNHDA and SQIVND (reference sequence). CDR3 in amino acids: CASSASGTGRNEQYF. The CDR3 nucleotides are TGTGCCAGTAGTGCGTCCGGGACAGGTCGAAACGAGCAGTACTTC.

This chain links TRBV5-1 with TRBJ2-5; D unresolved. Trimming cost V 0 bases and J 0 bases, with 9 bases left between them. CDR1 is SGHRS, CDR2 YFSETQ, per germline. The CDR3 length is 15 residues. The CDR3 sequence: CASSLDTANQETQYF. CDR3 nucleotide sequence: TGCGCCAGCAGCTTGGATACAGCTAACCAAGAGACCCAGTACTTC.

In its sample, this clone was seen once. J is TRBJ2-3 and V is TRBV5-1; possible D gene TRBD2, 6 bases. Trimming removed 3 bases from V and 2 bases from J, with 13 bases in between. Germline-derived CDR1 and CDR2 are SGHRS and YFSETQ. CDR3 size: 15 residues. CDR3 nucleotide sequence: TGCGCCAGCAGCTCCCGCGGGGATTACACAGATACGCAGTATTTT. Its protein is CASSSRGDYTDTQYF.

The chain has TRBV30 and TRBJ1-3; unclear D gene. Germline V gives CDR1 GTSNPN, CDR2 SVGIG (reference sequence). CDR3 size: 13 residues. The V and J ends lost 1 base and 0 bases respectively, with 4 bases between them. CDR3: CAWSAGSGNTIYF. As DNA, the CDR3 is TGTGCCTGGAGTGCCGGCTCTGGAAACACCATATATTTT.

The chain links TRBV4-1 to TRBJ2-7, with TRBD1 matching 8 bases. The germline gives CDR1 MGHRA, CDR2 YSYEKL. The ends lost 1 base at V and 3 bases at J; junction bases unmatched: 2. The CDR3 has 14 amino acids. The CDR3 DNA is TGCGCCAGCAGCCAAGGGGGGACAGGCTACGAGCAGTACTTC. As protein: CASSQGGTGYEQYF.

The rearrangement links TRBV7-2 to TRBJ2-3; possible D gene TRBD1, 5 bases. The CDR3 has 15 residues. From germline, CDR1 is SGHTA and CDR2 FQGNSA. V dropped 3 bases and J dropped 4 bases, with 14 bases sitting between them. CDR3 sequence reads: CASSLVAVGPDTQYF. CDR3 coding DNA: TGTGCCAGCAGCTTGGTCGCGGTGGGGCCAGATACGCAGTATTTT.

The chain couples TRBV7-2 to TRBJ2-4; D possibly corresponds to TRBD2 (6 bases). The CDR3 sequence is 19 residues long. V was pared by 2 bases and J by 0 bases, with 20 bases between. Germline loops: CDR1 SGHTA, CDR2 FQGNSA. Here the CDR3 reads CASSLRSPGTGLAKNIQYF. CDR3 nucleotide sequence: TGTGCCAGCAGCTTAAGGTCCCCCGGAACGGGACTAGCCAAAAACATTCAGTACTTC.

This clone was found once. This chain joins TRBV7-2 and TRBJ2-5; unclear D gene. CDR1 is SGHTA and CDR2 is FQGNSA in the germline V gene. The length of the CDR3 is 11 residues. V lost 5 bases to trimming and J lost 2 bases, with 3 bases between them. Here the CDR3 reads CASSIQETQYF. The CDR3, as DNA: TGTGCCAGCAGCATACAAGAGACCCAGTACTTC.

The chain combines TRBV12-5 with TRBJ2-1, with 9 bases that match TRBD1. Germline V gives CDR1 LGHNT, CDR2 FRNRAP. The CDR3 has 15 residues. After removal of 4 bases from V and 10 bases from J, the junction contained 11 bases not matched to a gene. This CDR3 reads CASGSDRGFSWEQFF. The DNA of the CDR3 is TGTGCTAGTGGTTCCGACAGGGGGTTTTCCTGGGAGCAGTTCTTC.

V gene TRBV5-1 combines with J gene TRBJ1-2; the match to TRBD1 covers 8 bases. J lost 4 bases, V lost 4 bases, and 6 bases had no gene match. This CDR3 spans 14 amino acids. From germline, CDR1 is SGHRS and CDR2 YFSETQ. The CDR3, as DNA: TGCGCCAGCAGCAATGGGACAGGCTTCTATGGCTACACCTTC. Amino acids: CASSNGTGFYGYTF.

In this sample, this clone turned up a few times. The rearrangement links TRBV18 to TRBJ1-2, with TRBD1 matching over 9 bases. CDR3 length equals 14 residues. Per germline, CDR1 KGHSH and CDR2 LQKENI. V trimming: 4 bases; J trimming: 5 bases; junction bases outside the gene matches: 5. CDR3 region: CASSLGTGRYGYTF. CDR3 sequence (DNA): TGTGCCAGCTCACTCGGGACAGGGAGGTATGGCTACACCTTC.

The chain has TRBV30 and TRBJ2-3; TRBD2 aligns across 8 bases. The CDR3 totals 14 residues. From germline, CDR1 is GTSNPN and CDR2 SVGIG (reference sequence). With 3 bases clipped from V and 4 bases from J, the junction kept 6 bases outside the gene matches. CDR3: CAWSVAGLSDTQYF. CDR3 in DNA: TGTGCCTGGAGCGTAGCGGGGCTGTCAGATACGCAGTATTTT. Complete variable domain (other parts from reference TRBV30 and TRBJ2-3): SQTIHQWPATLVQPVGSPLSLECTVEGTSNPNLYWYRQAAGRGLQLLFYSVGIGQISSEVPQNLSASRPQDRQFILSSKKLLLSDSGFYLCAWSVAGLSDTQYFGPGTRLTVL.

This chain uses TRBV4-1 with TRBJ2-3; the match to TRBD1 covers 8 bases. Trimming cost V 1 base and J 6 bases; bases outside gene matches: 9. This CDR3 has 16 amino acids. CDR1 is MGHRA and CDR2 is YSYEKL in the germline V gene. The CDR3 loop reads CASSQGGTGPWDTQYF. The CDR3 nucleotides read TGCGCCAGCAGCCAAGGGGGGACAGGCCCTTGGGATACGCAGTATTTT.

The CDR3 is CASSKTGVNTEAFF. CDR3 nucleotide sequence: TGTGCCAGCAGCAAAACAGGGGTGAACACTGAAGCTTTCTTT. This chain joins TRBV14 and TRBJ1-1; 7 nucleotides match TRBD1. V trimming: 5 bases; J trimming: 0 bases; junction bases outside the gene matches: 3. CDR3 size: 14 residues. CDR1 is SGHDN and CDR2 is FVKESK in the germline V gene.

V is TRBV2 and J is TRBJ2-1; 9 bases match TRBD1. Unmatched junction bases numbered 6, after V lost 3 bases and J lost 12 bases. Germline CDR1 and CDR2: SNHLY and FYNNEI. There are 13 residues in the CDR3. Here the CDR3 reads CASSEGTGRTQFF. Here the CDR3 DNA reads TGTGCCAGCAGTGAGGGGACAGGGCGAACGCAGTTCTTC.

This chain joins TRBV18 and TRBJ2-7, with D maybe TRBD2 (5 bases). The V and J ends lost 3 bases and 9 bases respectively, with 12 bases between them. The CDR3 totals 12 residues. Germline CDR1 KGHSH, CDR2 LQKENI. CDR3 sequence reads: CASSPATNWQYF. The CDR3 DNA reads TGTGCCAGCTCACCCGCGACTAATTGGCAGTACTTC.

The chain recombines TRBV2 with TRBJ1-5, with TRBD1 matching over 8 bases. Germline CDR1 reads SNHLY; CDR2 reads FYNNEI. Losses at the gene ends were 5 bases for V and 5 bases for J; bases not matched to a gene: 5. The CDR3 loop spans 14 amino acids. The CDR3 loop reads CASSPGQGHQPQHF. The CDR3 DNA follows: TGTGCCAGCAGTCCCGGACAGGGCCATCAGCCCCAGCATTTT. Variable domain in full (rest from reference TRBV2 and TRBJ1-5): EPEVTQTPSHQVTQMGQEVILRCVPISNHLYFYWYRQILGQKVEFLVSFYNNEISEKSEIFDDQFSVERPDGSNFTLKIRSTKLEDSAMYFCASSPGQGHQPQHFGDGTRLSIL.

This clone was picked up a small number of times. The rearrangement uses TRBV5-8 and TRBJ1-6; no reliable D call. The CDR3 is made up of 14 amino acids. The V gene's germline CDR1 is SGHTS and CDR2 YDEGEE. Trimming removed 2 bases from V and 10 bases from J, with 13 bases in between. The CDR3 DNA is TGTGCCAGCAGCTTAGGACTGCTTAGCTCACCCCTCCACTTT. Its protein product is CASSLGLLSSPLHF.

J is TRBJ1-6 and V is TRBV6-5; 8 bases align to TRBD1. V lost 5 bases, J lost 10 bases, and 7 bases stayed unmatched. Germline CDR1 and CDR2: MNHEY and SVGAGI. This CDR3 spans 14 amino acids. This CDR3 is CASSTGGRGSPLHF. DNA for the CDR3: TGTGCCAGCAGTACAGGGGGAAGGGGATCACCCCTCCACTTT.

The chain is built from TRBV20-1 and TRBJ2-3; 8 bases fit TRBD2. Per germline, CDR1 DFQATT and CDR2 SNEGSKA (reference sequence). The V and J ends lost 3 bases and 5 bases, in that order; junction bases with no gene match: 10. The CDR3 covers 15 residues. The CDR3 DNA follows: TGCAGTGCTAGTCTGTGGGCGGGGGGTATAGATACGCAGTATTTT. It specifies CSASLWAGGIDTQYF.

The chain employs TRBV6-5 and TRBJ1-1; 7 bases fit TRBD1. Trimming removed 6 bases from V and 1 base from J; junction bases left unmatched: 5. The CDR3 sequence is 14 residues long. Germline V gives CDR1 MNHEY, CDR2 SVGAGI. The CDR3 bases are TGTGCCAGCAGGCGGGACAGAGAGAACACTGAAGCTTTCTTT. Residues: CASRRDRENTEAFF.

V and J are TRBV6-5 and TRBJ1-4, with D possibly matching TRBD1 (5 bases). The ends were cut back, 4 bases at V and 7 bases at J, with 10 bases in the middle. The CDR3 contains 13 residues. The germline CDR1 and CDR2 sequences are MNHEY and SVGAGI. CDR3 in DNA: TGTGCCAGCAGTTCCCAGGGAAGTGAAAAACTGTTTTTT. Its protein is CASSSQGSEKLFF.

In its sample, this clone was seen a few times. The CDR3 DNA follows: TGTGCCTTAATCGATTGGGACAGCTATGGCTACACCTTC. Protein product: CALIDWDSYGYTF. This sequence joins TRBV30 and TRBJ1-2, with 7 bases identical to TRBD1. Germline V lookup: CDR1 GTSNPN, CDR2 SVGIG (reference sequence). The CDR3 spans 13 residues. The junction had 9 bases not matched to a gene; V was cut back by 7 bases and J by 4 bases.

The chain combines TRBV27 with TRBJ2-7; 11 nucleotides match TRBD1. Germline lookup yields CDR1 MNHEY and CDR2 SMNVEV (reference sequence). This CDR3 contains 15 residues. With 2 bases clipped from V and 2 bases from J, the junction kept 2 bases outside the gene matches. CDR3 bases: TGTGCCAGCAGTTTAGGACAGGGGGCCCCCTACGAGCAGTACTTC. It codes for CASSLGQGAPYEQYF.

CDR3 amino acids: CASSLASGGRGEQFF. CDR3 sequence (DNA): TGTGCCAGCAGCTTAGCAAGCGGGGGGCGTGGGGAGCAGTTCTTC. The chain is built from TRBV7-7 and TRBJ2-1; 9 nucleotides match TRBD2. The CDR3 runs 15 residues. The V gene's germline CDR1 is SSHAT and CDR2 FNYEAQ (reference sequence). The ends lost 0 bases at V and 10 bases at J; junction bases unmatched: 7. Looking up the rest from reference TRBV7-7 and TRBJ2-1 gives the full variable domain: GAGVSQSPRYKVTKRGQDVTLRCDPISSHATLYWYQQALGQGPEFLTYFNYEAQPDKSGLPSDRFSAERPEGSISTLTIQRTEQRDSAMYRCASSLASGGRGEQFFGPGTRLTVL.

The rearrangement links TRBV4-1 to TRBJ1-2; 8 bases line up with TRBD1. The CDR3 runs 15 residues. The germline V gene encodes CDR1 MGHRA and CDR2 YSYEKL. The V and J ends lost 4 bases and 4 bases, in that order; junction bases with no gene match: 8. The CDR3 sequence is CASSLTRGPLYGYTF. As DNA, the CDR3 is TGCGCCAGCAGCCTCACCAGGGGGCCCCTCTATGGCTACACCTTC.

This clone occurred once. This chain joins TRBV9 and TRBJ2-5; tentative D call: TRBD2 (6 bases). This CDR3 comprises 15 residues. The ends were cut back, 1 base at V and 2 bases at J, with 12 bases in the middle. The V gene's germline CDR1 is SGDLS and CDR2 YYNGEE. CDR3 sequence (DNA): TGTGCCAGCAGCGTACTAGGGACTCTACAAGAGACCCAGTACTTC. Its translation: CASSVLGTLQETQYF.

This clone occurred once. V gene TRBV25-1 combines with J gene TRBJ2-6, with D perhaps matching TRBD1 (6 bases). Germline CDR1 MGHDK, CDR2 SYGVNS. V was trimmed by 4 bases and J by 2 bases, leaving 6 bases between them. CDR3 length: 14 residues. Here the CDR3 reads CASSAGAGANVLTF. CDR3 DNA sequence: TGTGCCAGCAGTGCAGGGGCTGGGGCCAACGTCCTGACTTTC.

This chain links TRBV7-9 with TRBJ2-1, with D perhaps matching TRBD1 (5 bases). V lost 5 bases and J 4 bases, leaving 18 bases between the germline ends. This CDR3 has 16 amino acids. The germline gives CDR1 SEHNR, CDR2 FQNEAQ (reference sequence). CDR3 residues: CASSTPWWGQYNEQFF. CDR3 DNA sequence: TGTGCCAGCAGCACCCCTTGGTGGGGCCAGTACAATGAGCAGTTCTTC.